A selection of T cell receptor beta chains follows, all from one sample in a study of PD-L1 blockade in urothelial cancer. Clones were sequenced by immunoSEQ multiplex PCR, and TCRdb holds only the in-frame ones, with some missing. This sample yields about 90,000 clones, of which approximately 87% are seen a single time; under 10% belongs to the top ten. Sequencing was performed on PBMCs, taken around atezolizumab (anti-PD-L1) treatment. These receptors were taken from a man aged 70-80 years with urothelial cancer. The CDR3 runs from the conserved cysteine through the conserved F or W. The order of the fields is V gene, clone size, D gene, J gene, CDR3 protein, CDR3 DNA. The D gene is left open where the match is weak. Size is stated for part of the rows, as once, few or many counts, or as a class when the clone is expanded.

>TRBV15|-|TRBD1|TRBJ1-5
CATSRRTGGFNSNQPQHF
TGTGCCACCAGCAGACGGACAGGGGGGTTTAATAGCAATCAGCCCCAGCATTTT
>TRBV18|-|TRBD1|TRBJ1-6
CASSPRTGDNSPLHF
TGTGCCAGCTCACCACGGACAGGGGATAATTCACCCCTCCACTTT
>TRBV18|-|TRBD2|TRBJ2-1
CASSPGLAGPSEQFF
TGTGCCAGCTCACCGGGACTAGCGGGGCCCTCGGAGCAGTTCTTC
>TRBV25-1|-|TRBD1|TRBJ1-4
CASSEAGTGNNEKLFF
TGTGCCAGCAGTGAAGCCGGGACAGGGAATAATGAAAAACTGTTTTTT
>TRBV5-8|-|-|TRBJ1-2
CASSSPGGDYGYTF
TGTGCCAGCAGCTCGCCGGGGGGGGACTATGGCTACACCTTC
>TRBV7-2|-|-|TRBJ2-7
CASSLTAETYEQYF
TGTGCCAGCAGCTTAACAGCGGAGACCTACGAGCAGTACTTC
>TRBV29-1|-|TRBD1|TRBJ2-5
CSVRGKQGATYQETQYF
TGCAGCGTCCGGGGGAAACAGGGGGCCACGTACCAAGAGACCCAGTACTTC
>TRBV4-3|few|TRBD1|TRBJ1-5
CASSQDWGQGVGQPQHF
TGCGCCAGCAGCCAAGATTGGGGACAGGGAGTGGGTCAGCCCCAGCATTTT
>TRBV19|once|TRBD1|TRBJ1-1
CASSSEGQGNTEAFF
TGTGCCAGTAGTTCGGAGGGACAGGGGAACACTGAAGCTTTCTTT
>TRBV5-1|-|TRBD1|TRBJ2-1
CASSSGTGYNEQFF
TGCGCCAGCAGCTCGGGGACAGGATACAATGAGCAGTTCTTC
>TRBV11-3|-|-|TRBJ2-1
CASTPTSYNEQFF
TGTGCCAGCACGCCGACTAGCTACAATGAGCAGTTCTTC
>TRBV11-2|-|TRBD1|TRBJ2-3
CASSLDMTGNTDTQYF
TGTGCCAGCAGCTTAGATATGACAGGGAACACAGATACGCAGTATTTT
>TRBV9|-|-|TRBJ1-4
CASSLGGETNEKLFF
TGTGCCAGCTCCTTAGGGGGGGAAACGAATGAAAAACTGTTTTTT
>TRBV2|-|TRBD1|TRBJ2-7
CASSAGTGPYEQYF
TGTGCCAGCAGTGCCGGGACAGGGCCTTACGAGCAGTACTTC
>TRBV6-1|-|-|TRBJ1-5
CATDLGGANNQPQHF
TGTGCCACGGACCTCGGAGGGGCGAACAATCAGCCCCAGCATTTT
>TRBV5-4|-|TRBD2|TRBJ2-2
CASSAGTSGTGELFF
TGTGCCAGCAGCGCCGGGACTAGCGGCACCGGGGAGCTGTTTTTT
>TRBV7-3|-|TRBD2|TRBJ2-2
CASSPQAGGGTGELFF
TGTGCCAGCAGCCCTCAAGCGGGAGGGGGCACCGGGGAGCTGTTTTTT
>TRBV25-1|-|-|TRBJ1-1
CASSHGHTGEAFF
TGTGCCAGCAGTCACGGCCACACAGGTGAAGCTTTCTTT
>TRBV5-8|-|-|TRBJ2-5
CASSFGALEKETQYF
TGTGCCAGCAGCTTTGGGGCCCTGGAGAAAGAGACCCAGTACTTC
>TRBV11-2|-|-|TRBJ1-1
CASSLEQGSTEAFF
TGTGCCAGCAGCTTAGAACAGGGCAGCACTGAAGCTTTCTTT
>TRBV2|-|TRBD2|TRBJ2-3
CASSEDRAGGPDTQYF
TGTGCCAGCAGTGAAGACAGAGCGGGAGGCCCAGATACGCAGTATTTT
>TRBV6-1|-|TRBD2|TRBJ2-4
CASISGEGKNIQYF
TGTGCCAGCATCAGCGGGGAAGGAAAAAACATTCAGTACTTC
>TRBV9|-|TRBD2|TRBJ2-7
CASSDIKRGISYEQYF
TGTGCCAGCAGCGACATCAAGCGGGGGATCTCCTACGAGCAGTACTTC
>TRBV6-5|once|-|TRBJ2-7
CASSYANGDYEQYF
TGTGCCAGCAGTTACGCGAACGGGGACTACGAGCAGTACTTC
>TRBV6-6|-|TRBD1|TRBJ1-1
CASSRQGGEAFF
TGTGCCAGCAGCCGACAGGGCGGGGAAGCTTTCTTT
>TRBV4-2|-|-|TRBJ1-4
CASSQDPGGDEKLFF
TGTGCCAGCAGCCAAGATCCGGGAGGGGATGAAAAACTGTTTTTT
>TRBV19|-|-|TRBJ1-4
CASSTGGRIHEKLFF
TGTGCCAGTAGTACCGGGGGGCGGATTCATGAAAAACTGTTTTTT
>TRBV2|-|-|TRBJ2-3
CASRGTPGDTQYF
TGTGCCAGCAGAGGAACACCGGGAGATACGCAGTATTTT
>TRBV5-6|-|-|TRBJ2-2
CASSFGNREFTGELFF
TGTGCCAGCAGCTTCGGGAACAGGGAGTTCACCGGGGAGCTGTTTTTT
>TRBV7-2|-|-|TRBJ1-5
CASSQGSHQPQHF
TGTGCCAGCAGCCAGGGTAGCCATCAGCCCCAGCATTTT
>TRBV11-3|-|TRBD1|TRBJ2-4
CASSAHRGNQNIQYF
TGTGCCAGCAGCGCCCACAGGGGCAACCAAAACATTCAGTACTTC
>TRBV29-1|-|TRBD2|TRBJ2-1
CSANGGKISYNEQFF
TGCAGCGCAAACGGGGGGAAAATCTCCTACAATGAGCAGTTCTTC
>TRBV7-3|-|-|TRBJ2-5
CASSPGGLGETQYF
TGTGCCAGCAGCCCAGGGGGGCTTGGGGAGACCCAGTACTTC
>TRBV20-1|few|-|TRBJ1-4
CSARGQEKLFF
TGCAGTGCTAGGGGCCAGGAAAAACTGTTTTTT
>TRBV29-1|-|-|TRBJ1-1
CSVDQGGGTEAFF
TGCAGCGTTGATCAGGGAGGGGGCACTGAAGCTTTCTTT
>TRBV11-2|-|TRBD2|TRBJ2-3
CASSSLGTTGDTQYF
TGTGCCAGCAGCTCCCTCGGGACTACTGGAGATACGCAGTATTTT
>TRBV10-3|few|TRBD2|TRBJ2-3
CAISESQGGTDTQYF
TGTGCCATCAGTGAGTCTCAGGGAGGGACAGATACGCAGTATTTT
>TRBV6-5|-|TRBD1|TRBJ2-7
CASSREQGAPYEQYF
TGTGCCAGCAGTCGGGAACAGGGGGCCCCCTACGAGCAGTACTTC
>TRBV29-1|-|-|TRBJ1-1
CSVERGGLNTEAFF
TGCAGCGTTGAAAGGGGGGGGTTGAACACTGAAGCTTTCTTT
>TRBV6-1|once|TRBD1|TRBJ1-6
CASSETGGFDSPLHF
TGTGCCAGCAGTGAGACAGGGGGTTTTGATTCACCCCTCCACTTT
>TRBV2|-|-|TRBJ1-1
CASRPARGDTEAFF
TGTGCCAGCAGGCCTGCGCGGGGGGACACTGAAGCTTTCTTT
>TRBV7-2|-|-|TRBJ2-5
CASSPRGGWETQYF
TGTGCCAGCAGCCCAAGGGGGGGTTGGGAGACCCAGTACTTC
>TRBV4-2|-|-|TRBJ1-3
CASSQARVGNTIYF
TGTGCCAGCAGCCAAGCGAGGGTTGGAAACACCATATATTTT
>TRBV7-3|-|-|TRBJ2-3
CASSLGQTDTQYF
TGTGCCAGCAGCTTAGGACAGACAGATACGCAGTATTTT
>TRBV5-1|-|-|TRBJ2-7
CASSFSPPSGEAYEQYF
TGCGCCAGCAGCTTCTCCCCCCCTTCGGGGGAAGCCTACGAGCAGTACTTC
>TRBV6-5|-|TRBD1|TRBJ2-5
CATRGRETQYF
TGTGCCACCAGGGGGCGAGAGACCCAGTACTTC
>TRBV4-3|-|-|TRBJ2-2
CASSLQPGTSNTGELFF
TGCGCCAGCAGCCTCCAACCGGGGACATCGAACACCGGGGAGCTGTTTTTT
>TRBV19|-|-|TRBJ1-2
CASSIDGSFPGGYTF
TGTGCCAGTAGTATAGACGGCAGCTTTCCGGGTGGCTACACCTTC
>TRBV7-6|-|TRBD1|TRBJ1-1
CASSLAGDRGDEAFF
TGTGCCAGCAGCTTAGCGGGGGACAGGGGTGATGAAGCTTTCTTT
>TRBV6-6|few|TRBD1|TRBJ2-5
CATRTGEGETQYF
TGTGCCACTAGGACAGGGGAGGGAGAGACCCAGTACTTC
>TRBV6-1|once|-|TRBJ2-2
CASSEGGPGTGELFF
TGTGCCAGCAGTGAAGGAGGGCCGGGCACCGGGGAGCTGTTTTTT
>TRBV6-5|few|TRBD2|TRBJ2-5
CASSYTGTSVQETQYF
TGTGCCAGCAGTTACACCGGGACTAGCGTTCAAGAGACCCAGTACTTC
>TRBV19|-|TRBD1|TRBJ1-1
CASTTGGRNTEAFF
TGTGCCAGTACCACAGGGGGACGGAACACTGAAGCTTTCTTT
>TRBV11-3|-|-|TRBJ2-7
CASSLDVTRHYEQYF
TGTGCCAGCAGCTTAGATGTCACACGTCACTACGAGCAGTACTTC
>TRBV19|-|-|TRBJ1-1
CASSIAPSPIPSAF
TGTGCCAGTAGTATAGCCCCGTCTCCCATACCGAGTGCCTTT
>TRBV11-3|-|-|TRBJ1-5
CASSATGTLMNQPQHF
TGTGCCAGCAGCGCGACCGGGACACTAATGAATCAGCCCCAGCATTTT
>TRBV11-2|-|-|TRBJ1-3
CASSLARGAKGNTIYF
TGTGCCAGCAGCTTAGCACGGGGGGCTAAAGGAAACACCATATATTTT
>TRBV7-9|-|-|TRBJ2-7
CASSPLRVPYEQYF
TGTGCCAGCAGCCCGCTCCGAGTACCCTACGAGCAGTACTTC
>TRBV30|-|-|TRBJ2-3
CAWSTGLADTQYF
TGTGCCTGGAGCACAGGGTTGGCAGATACGCAGTATTTT
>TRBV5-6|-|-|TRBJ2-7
CASSLNRVTYEQYF
TGTGCCAGCAGCTTGAATCGGGTGACCTACGAGCAGTACTTC